What follows is one TCR beta chain and its context. The data derive from a study of blood T cell repertoires in COVID-19. Whole-study context: Sample material is recorded as cDNA or gDNA derived from T cells, B-cell-depleted T cells, or PBMCs.

Sequencing used immunoSEQ multiplex PCR; TCRdb keeps in-frame clones, though not all of them. The data hold about 36,000 clones, with around four fifths observed a single time. The sequence was collected from a man aged 55-75 years with acute or convalescent COVID-19. Sequencing was done on a sample of peripheral blood.

CDR3 bases: TGTGCCAGCAGGTACAGGGGGGGTACGCAGTATTTT. This codes for CASRYRGGTQYF. The rearrangement joins TRBV12-3 or TRBV12-4 to TRBJ2-3; tentatively, D is TRBD1 (8 bases). This CDR3 is 12 amino acids long. Trimming removed 6 bases at V and 8 bases at J, with 12 bases between.